These 13 T cell receptor beta chains were sequenced from one sample in a study of blood T cell repertoires in COVID-19 (dated by TCRdb to about 2020). The library was produced with the immunoSEQ multiplex PCR assay. The source is immuneACCESS, and TCRdb retained only in-frame sequences with V and J called. Part of the clones is not carried over; for the studies checked, unresolved V genes explain less than half of this, and the remainder is unexplained. The sample table contains about 61,000 clones; only one count was recorded for around 77% of them. Less than 25% of the sample lies in the top ten. Sequences were obtained from peripheral blood. The receptors derive from a man of 80 years or more with active or convalescent COVID-19.

This sequence joins TRBV14 and TRBJ1-1; TRBD1 is a possible D gene (5 bases). CDR3 length: 13 residues. V was shortened by 5 bases and J by 3 bases, with 10 bases between the two germline ends. Looked up from germline, CDR1 is SGHDN and CDR2 is FVKESK. CDR3 residues: CASSVGLDTEAFF. The CDR3 DNA reads as TGTGCCAGCAGCGTGGGGCTGGACACTGAAGCTTTCTTT. Full variable domain (missing parts from reference TRBV14 and TRBJ1-1): EAGVTQFPSHSVIEKGQTVTLRCDPISGHDNLYWYRRVMGKEIKFLLHFVKESKQDESGMPNNRFLAERTGGTYSTLKVQPAELEDSGVYFCASSVGLDTEAFFGQGTRLTVV.

The chain combines TRBV20-1 with TRBJ2-7; no clear D. Trimming removed 5 bases from V and 3 bases from J, with 5 bases in between. The CDR3 runs to 10 residues. Germline CDR1 is DFQATT and CDR2 is SNEGSKA (reference sequence). The CDR3 DNA follows: TGCAGTGCTCTAGACTACGAGCAGTACTTC. Translating it yields CSALDYEQYF.

The chain combines TRBV15 with TRBJ2-7; D perhaps matches TRBD2 (5 bases). In germline, CDR1 is LNHNV, CDR2 YYDKDF (reference sequence). The CDR3 covers 16 residues. Deletions cut 0 bases from V and 6 bases from J, with 18 bases between. The CDR3 sequence is CATSRDPGGGFGEQYF. The CDR3 DNA reads TGTGCCACCAGCAGAGACCCAGGAGGCGGCTTTGGCGAGCAGTACTTC.

The chain uses TRBV7-9 and TRBJ1-1; no reliable D call. The V gene lost 2 bases and the J gene lost 1 base, with 5 bases spanning the gap. The germline V gene encodes CDR1 SEHNR and CDR2 FQNEAQ (reference sequence). The CDR3 is 13 residues long. The CDR3 sequence is CASSLNKNTEAFF. As DNA, the CDR3 is TGTGCCAGCAGCTTAAATAAGAACACTGAAGCTTTCTTT.

The chain combines TRBV11-3 with TRBJ2-3, with 12 bases that match TRBD2. From germline, CDR1 is SGHNT and CDR2 YENEEA. Losses at the gene ends were 4 bases for V and 2 bases for J; bases not matched to a gene: 4. The CDR3 has 16 residues. The CDR3 loop reads CASSSLAGGDTDTQYF. In DNA form, the CDR3 reads TGTGCCAGCAGCTCCCTAGCGGGAGGGGACACAGATACGCAGTATTTT.

This clone was observed a single time. CDR3 region: CASRLAGGYEQYF. The CDR3 nucleotides are TGTGCCAGCAGACTAGCGGGAGGCTACGAGCAGTACTTC. The J gene is TRBJ2-7, the V gene TRBV7-9, with 12 bases identical to TRBD2. J gave up 3 bases and V 6 bases, and 0 bases lay outside the gene matches. In germline, CDR1 is SEHNR, CDR2 FQNEAQ (reference sequence). CDR3 length: 13 amino acids.

This clone was recorded a few times. The rearrangement uses TRBV9 and TRBJ2-3; 7 positions match TRBD2. With 1 base clipped from V and 0 bases from J, the junction kept 2 bases outside the gene matches. The germline V gene has CDR1 SGDLS and CDR2 YYNGEE. The CDR3 extends over 15 amino acids. Written as DNA, the CDR3 is TGTGCCAGCAGCGTATGGGAGGGGAGCACAGATACGCAGTATTTT. This gives the protein CASSVWEGSTDTQYF.

The J gene is TRBJ2-5, the V gene TRBV5-6; possibly TRBD2 for D (6 bases). The V gene lost 4 bases and the J gene lost 0 bases, with 19 bases spanning the gap. This CDR3 has 17 amino acids. CDR1 SGHDT and CDR2 YYEEEE come from the germline V gene. In DNA form, the CDR3 reads TGTGCCAGCAGCCTACGCCTGGGGGGAGGCTACCAAGAGACCCAGTACTTC. Amino acid sequence: CASSLRLGGGYQETQYF.

V is TRBV10-1 and J is TRBJ2-3, with 9 bases that match TRBD2. Trimming at V came to 5 bases and at J to 4 bases, leaving 7 bases not matched to a gene. This CDR3 has 15 amino acids. Germline V lookup: CDR1 WNHNN, CDR2 SYGVQD (reference sequence). The CDR3 region is CASSRSAGGSDTQYF. For the CDR3, the DNA is TGCGCCAGCAGTCGTTCAGCGGGGGGTTCAGATACGCAGTATTTT.

This clone was counted once. V gene TRBV18 combines with J gene TRBJ1-1; 8 bases align to TRBD1. The junction had 6 bases not matched to a gene; V was cut back by 1 base and J by 2 bases. This CDR3 has 16 residues. Looked up from germline, CDR1 is KGHSH and CDR2 is LQKENI. In DNA form, the CDR3 reads TGTGCCAGCTCACCACGACAGGGGCGCTTAAACACTGAAGCTTTCTTT. Amino acid sequence: CASSPRQGRLNTEAFF. The variable domain in full, completed from reference TRBV18 and TRBJ1-1, reads NAGVMQNPRHLVRRRGQEARLRCSPMKGHSHVYWYRQLPEEGLKFMVYLQKENIIDESGMPKERFSAEFPKEGPSILRIQQVVRGDSAAYFCASSPRQGRLNTEAFFGQGTRLTVV.

V usage is TRBV6-6 and J usage is TRBJ2-2; weak D call: TRBD2 (5 bases). The CDR3 spans 14 residues. V lost 7 bases and J 4 bases, leaving 13 bases between the germline ends. In germline, CDR1 is MNHNY, CDR2 SVGAGI (reference sequence). CDR3 protein: CASTVPAGTGELFF. CDR3 in DNA: TGTGCCAGCACCGTCCCGGCGGGCACCGGGGAGCTGTTTTTT.

The CDR3, as DNA: TGTGCCAGCAGGTCAGGGGGGAACAATGAGCAGTTCTTC. Amino acid sequence: CASRSGGNNEQFF. The V and J genes are TRBV7-9 and TRBJ2-1; D possibly corresponds to TRBD1 (7 bases). Germline loops: CDR1 SEHNR, CDR2 FQNEAQ (reference sequence). The CDR3 extends over 13 amino acids. V was clipped by 6 bases and J by 5 bases, with 11 bases between them.

The CDR3 DNA follows: TGTGCCAGCACGTCGGTTTCTGGAGGGGAGATTAACTATGGCTACACCTTC. This gives the protein CASTSVSGGEINYGYTF. The chain couples TRBV27 to TRBJ1-2; tentatively, D is TRBD1 (5 bases). Germline CDR1 MNHEY, CDR2 SMNVEV (reference sequence). Trimming stripped 7 bases from V and 1 base from J, with 22 bases between. The CDR3 totals 17 residues.